The 5 T cell receptor beta chains given below trace back to one sample, sequenced in a study of long-term antiretroviral therapy in people with HIV. Samples were assayed with immunoSEQ v3.0 at survey level. Measured with immunoSEQ multiplex PCR; TCRdb has only the in-frame clones, and not every one. The sample contains 36,000 or so clones, over 75% of which appear only once. The material was unsorted PBMCs, obtained 0.6 years after starting antiretroviral therapy. These receptors originate from a man aged 18 to 35 with HIV.

Comments on this clone: The identical CDR3 is also encoded by other nucleotide sequences in the sample. The chain carries TRBV27 and TRBJ2-7; D not certain. Germline CDR1 and CDR2: MNHEY and SMNVEV (reference sequence). The CDR3 has 14 residues. Trimming stripped 0 bases from V and 1 base from J, with 7 bases between. The CDR3 protein is CASSLSGSSYEQYF. The CDR3 bases are TGTGCCAGCAGTTTATCAGGGTCTTCCTACGAGCAGTACTTC.

This chain connects TRBV13 to TRBJ2-7, with 7 bases matching TRBD1. With 2 bases clipped from V and 4 bases from J, the junction kept 8 bases outside the gene matches. The CDR3 is 15 amino acids. Germline CDR1 PRHDT, CDR2 FYEKMQ (reference sequence). The CDR3 coding sequence is TGTGCCAGCAGCTTATCCGCGGACAGGAGTTACGAGCAGTACTTC. This translates into CASSLSADRSYEQYF.

CDR3 sequence reads: CASSPLPQVLNTGELFF. The CDR3 DNA reads as TGTGCCAGCAGCCCGCTGCCACAGGTTCTGAACACCGGGGAGCTGTTTTTT. The J gene is TRBJ2-2, the V gene TRBV5-4, with D perhaps matching TRBD1 (5 bases). The ends were cut back, 4 bases at V and 1 base at J, with 17 bases in the middle. This CDR3 has 17 amino acids. CDR1 and CDR2 from the germline V gene are SGHNT and YYREEE (reference sequence). Full variable domain (outside the CDR3, taken from reference TRBV5-4 and TRBJ2-2): ETGVTQSPTHLIKTRGQQVTLRCSSQSGHNTVSWYQQALGQGPQFIFQYYREEENGRGNFPPRFSGLQFPNYSSELNVNALELDDSALYLCASSPLPQVLNTGELFFGEGSRLTVL.

This clone occurred a few times. This chain joins TRBV7-9 and TRBJ1-2; D might be TRBD1 (6 bases). The length of the CDR3 is 13 residues. CDR1 and CDR2 from the germline V gene are SEHNR and FQNEAQ (reference sequence). The V end lost 0 bases, the J end lost 5 bases, and 7 bases lay between the germline ends. CDR3: CASSLAQGYGYTF. In DNA form, the CDR3 reads TGTGCCAGCAGCTTAGCACAGGGTTATGGCTACACCTTC.

Points on this clone: Other DNA sequences from this sample encode an identical CDR3 as well. The chain uses TRBV4-3 and TRBJ2-7; D is unresolved. Germline V CDR1 and CDR2: LGHNA, YSLEER. The V end lost 0 bases, the J end lost 3 bases, and 6 bases lay between the germline ends. The CDR3 spans 13 residues. The CDR3 DNA reads as TGCGCCAGCAGCCAAGATACCCTCTACGAGCAGTACTTC. This translates into CASSQDTLYEQYF.